Each of the 15 T cell receptor beta chains below was sequenced from the same sample in a study of cytomegalovirus exposure and HLA in healthy donors. Amplification used 60 Vbeta primers and 13 Jbeta primers. Generated by immunoSEQ multiplex PCR, the TCRdb table keeps only in-frame clones and is missing some. Here the sample spans 200,000 or so clones, over 70% being singletons. Sequenced material: PBMCs. These TCRs come from a boy aged 2 to 10 in good health and CMV-seronegative.

This clone was picked up one time. V and J are TRBV6-5 and TRBJ2-1; 8 nucleotides line up with TRBD2. Looked up from germline, CDR1 is MNHEY and CDR2 is SVGAGI. J lost 3 bases, V lost 5 bases, and 3 bases had no gene match. The length of the CDR3 is 14 residues. The DNA of the CDR3 is TGTGCCAGCAGTGACGGGACTAGCTACAATGAGCAGTTCTTC. Translating it yields CASSDGTSYNEQFF.

The chain recombines TRBV11-1 with TRBJ1-1, with a possible D match to TRBD1 (6 bases). This CDR3 has 14 amino acids. The V gene's germline CDR1 is SGHAT and CDR2 FQDESV (reference sequence). Trimming took off 5 bases at V and 2 bases at J, with 12 bases between the two ends. The CDR3 DNA is TGTGCCAGCAGCCCAAGGACAGTCAACACTGAAGCTTTCTTT. It is translated as CASSPRTVNTEAFF. Using reference TRBV11-1 and TRBJ1-1 for the parts outside the CDR3, the full variable domain is EAEVAQSPRYKITEKSQAVAFWCDPISGHATLYWYRQILGQGPELLVQFQDESVVDDSQLPKDRFSAERLKGVDSTLKIQPAELGDSAMYLCASSPRTVNTEAFFGQGTRLTVV.

The chain combines TRBV6-6 with TRBJ1-5; 7 bases match TRBD1. V trimming: 6 bases; J trimming: 5 bases; junction bases outside the gene matches: 7. The CDR3 covers 14 residues. Germline-derived CDR1 and CDR2 are MNHNY and SVGAGI (reference sequence). DNA of the CDR3: TGTGCCAGCAGGCCAACAGGGGTGGATCAGCCCCAGCATTTT. As protein: CASRPTGVDQPQHF.

The chain is built from TRBV7-6 and TRBJ2-5; 12 bases map to TRBD2. Germline-derived CDR1 and CDR2 are SGHVS and FNYEAQ. The V segment lost 1 base and the J segment 9 bases; nucleotides outside the gene matches: 12. The CDR3 contains 17 residues. The CDR3 region is CASSLGVLLAGGPAQYF. CDR3 coding DNA: TGTGCCAGCAGCTTAGGGGTCCTACTAGCGGGGGGCCCGGCCCAGTACTTC. The full variable domain, completed using reference TRBV7-6 and TRBJ2-5, is GAGVSQSPRYKVTKRGQDVALRCDPISGHVSLYWYRQALGQGPEFLTYFNYEAQQDKSGLPNDRFSAERPEGSISTLTIQRTEQRDSAMYRCASSLGVLLAGGPAQYFGPGTRLLVL.

The chain couples TRBV5-6 to TRBJ2-7; TRBD1 matches 7 bases. Germline CDR1 reads SGHDT; CDR2 reads YYEEEE. V lost 6 bases to trimming and J lost 2 bases; unmatched junction nucleotides: 8. The CDR3 has 14 residues. This CDR3 is CASTPGQATYEQYF. As DNA, the CDR3 is TGTGCCAGCACCCCTGGACAGGCGACCTACGAGCAGTACTTC.

The V call is TRBV18, the J call TRBJ1-1; 10 bases match TRBD1. Germline CDR1 and CDR2: KGHSH and LQKENI. V was pared by 5 bases and J by 8 bases, with 14 bases of the junction left unmatched. The CDR3 is 16 residues long. This chain's CDR3 is CASSSYGTGEIGEAFF. The CDR3 nucleotides are TGTGCCAGCTCATCTTACGGGACAGGGGAAATAGGGGAAGCTTTCTTT.

The chain couples TRBV10-3 to TRBJ1-6, with D perhaps matching TRBD1 (6 bases). The CDR3 is made up of 12 amino acids. Trimming removed 8 bases at V and 10 bases at J, with 12 bases between. CDR1 is ENHRY, CDR2 SYGVKD, per germline. CDR3 sequence: CAILTGRSPLHF. CDR3 DNA: TGTGCCATCTTAACAGGGCGCTCACCCCTCCACTTT.

The V gene is TRBV14, the J gene TRBJ1-2; unclear D gene. CDR1 and CDR2 from the germline V gene are SGHDN and FVKESK. V shed 1 base and J shed 6 bases, with 9 bases lying between them. The CDR3 has 13 residues. CDR3 amino acids: CASSQVAGDGYTF. CDR3 DNA sequence: TGTGCCAGCAGCCAAGTTGCCGGGGATGGCTACACCTTC.

The rearrangement uses TRBV4-1 and TRBJ1-1, with D possibly being TRBD1 (6 bases). V gave up 4 bases and J gave up 8 bases, with 11 bases separating them. Per germline, CDR1 MGHRA and CDR2 YSYEKL. CDR3 size: 12 residues. In DNA, the CDR3 is TGCGCCAGCAGCCCGACAGGAAAAGAAGCTTTCTTT. Its translation: CASSPTGKEAFF.

The V call is TRBV6-1, the J call TRBJ2-5, with TRBD2 identical over 9 bases. The DNA end favors TRBJ2-7, so the J call may be wrong. CDR3 size: 15 residues. Germline CDR1 is MNHNS and CDR2 is SASEGT. In nucleotides, the CDR3 is TGTGCCAGCAGTGCACGGCGGGAGGGCCCCTACGAGCAGTACTTC. Amino acid sequence: CASSARREGPYEQYF.

In this sample, this clone turned up a few times. The chain carries TRBV4-2 and TRBJ1-2; 8 bases match TRBD1. V shed 0 bases and J 3 bases; nucleotides not matched to a gene: 3. Germline V lookup: CDR1 LGHNA, CDR2 YNFKEQ. The CDR3 spans 15 residues. Here the CDR3 DNA reads TGTGCCAGCAGCCAAGACCAGGGGGCGTACTATGGCTACACCTTC. It codes for CASSQDQGAYYGYTF.

The chain joins TRBV11-2 to TRBJ2-7; D remains unclear. The CDR3 spans 16 residues. V gave up 3 bases and J gave up 0 bases, with 15 bases separating them. In germline, CDR1 is SGHAT, CDR2 FQNNGV. The CDR3, as DNA: TGTGCCAGCAGCTTGGGCGCCACTTTTCACTCCTACGAGCAGTACTTC. This encodes CASSLGATFHSYEQYF.

The rearrangement joins TRBV6-1 to TRBJ1-2; 7 bases are a match to TRBD1. CDR3 size: 16 residues. Germline V gives CDR1 MNHNS, CDR2 SASEGT. V was pared by 0 bases and J by 6 bases, with 10 bases of the junction left unmatched. CDR3 protein: CASSEARQGRYHGYTF. CDR3 bases: TGTGCCAGCAGTGAAGCGCGACAGGGACGATATCATGGCTACACCTTC.

The chain uses TRBV18 and TRBJ2-4; 11 bases map to TRBD2. This CDR3 region has 16 residues. Germline CDR1 KGHSH, CDR2 LQKENI. V dropped 6 bases and J dropped 6; count of bases not matched to a gene: 10. The CDR3 nucleotides are TGTGCCAGCTCGCCTATAGCGGGAGGGCCCGGAAACATTCAGTACTTC. Amino acids: CASSPIAGGPGNIQYF.

V is TRBV5-1 and J is TRBJ1-4, with D uncertain. Per germline, CDR1 SGHRS and CDR2 YFSETQ. Trimming stripped 4 bases from V and 0 bases from J, with 7 bases between. The CDR3 length is 14 residues. Here the CDR3 reads CASSQVATNEKLFF. Here the CDR3 DNA reads TGCGCCAGCAGCCAGGTTGCAACTAATGAAAAACTGTTTTTT.